Reported below is one TCR beta chain. This CDR3 has 16 residues. Germline CDR1 is LGHNA and CDR2 is YSLEER. Trimming pared 0 bases from V and 2 bases from J, leaving 11 bases between. This record belongs to a study of shared clonotypes between healthy human individuals. The table came from immunoSEQ multiplex PCR; TCRdb's copy has only in-frame clones and leaves some out. Among about 1,800,000 clones listed, around 96% were seen once. Naive CD8 isolation took CD45RO-negative cells positively selected for CCR7 and excluded terminally differentiated effector memory CD45RA+ cells. Specimen: naive CD8+ T cells sorted from blood. V and J are TRBV4-3 and TRBJ2-1; a weak D match, TRBD1 (5 bases). The clonotype was recovered from a man aged 18 to 35 in good health. In DNA, the CDR3 is TGCGCCAGCAGCCAAGATCACGACAGAACCTACAATGAGCAGTTCTTC. The encoded protein is CASSQDHDRTYNEQFF.